The present T cell receptor (beta chain) was sequenced within a study of blood T cell repertoires in COVID-19 (TCRdb year 2020). With regard to the full study: Samples from collaborators originated in the United States, Italy and Spain and spanned both the acute and convalescent phases of COVID-19. The prospective study material was composed of cDNA or gDNA derived from T cells, B-cell-depleted T cells, or PBMCs. Deeply sampled blood TCRbeta repertoires from subjects exposed to, actively infected with, or recovered from COVID-19 were included in the dataset. The repertoires were released in a freely available public database meant as a resource for research on the immune response to SARS-CoV-2. The samples were drawn from two sources: the first 160 participants of the ongoing ImmuneRACE study, and over 1,000 subjects contributed by 6 global collaborators. A de-identified subject ID, COVID-19 status, age in years and sex were almost always included in the sample metadata. Where available, HLA class I and class II types were taken from metadata supplied by the sample provider and were not determined by assay-based typing.

With respect to this clone: Its antigen specificity is not known. Base-call qualities are not available, and no considerably larger clone is one nucleotide away.

The V end loses 5 bases and the J end loses 6 bases, and a stretch of 16 bases separates them. Spanning cysteine to phenylalanine, the CDR3 consists of 14 amino acids. Only the CDR3 DNA is retained, 42 bases long and in frame from the first base. CDR1 and CDR2, looked up from the germline V gene, are MDHEN and SYDVKM. The collaborating institutions used their own protocols to collect whole blood in K2EDTA tubes. Collaborator samples were shipped for TCRbeta analysis as frozen whole blood, isolated PBMCs, or DNA extracted from either sample type. What the work shows at the level of the full study, not this receptor alone: Clinical and demographic metadata were provided uncurated, with the amount varying by source and participant.

TCRbeta CDR3 regions were amplified from genomic DNA by means of the immunoSEQ Assay, a bias-controlled multiplex PCR. On the study's bioinformatics: Within the assay, amplification of reference gene primers was used to estimate how many nucleated cells each sample contained. To quantify the absolute abundance of each unique TCRbeta CDR3 rearrangement, sequence reads were collapsed and filtered. Productive Simpson clonality was computed per sample as the square root of Simpson's diversity index over productive rearrangements. This immuneACCESS table, as held by TCRdb, lists in-frame sequences with V and J called but not all clones. Of the missing ones, under half trace to an unresolved V gene in checked studies; the others have no known cause. That table supplies the V and J calls and clone size; D and trimming were determined from the DNA. The sample data list under 250,000 clones, and about 80% of these were observed just once. Roughly 2.3% of the sample comes from the top ten.

The V and J genes are TRBV28 and TRBJ1-1; TRBD1 is possibly the D segment (5 matching bases). This TCR was recovered from a woman in her fifties or sixties with acute or convalescent COVID-19. What was sequenced was peripheral blood. The CDR3 has the sequence CASSPSGYLPEAFF. Read as DNA, the sequence is TGTGCCAGCAGTCCATCAGGGTATCTCCCTGAAGCTTTCTTT.